The sequence of this T cell receptor beta chain was determined in a study of CD8 T cells in Susac syndrome. On this clonotype itself: Its specificity is unknown.

Notes on the study in general: The study's TCR sequencing and HLA analysis covered a relatively small number of individuals, and the study acknowledged this.

Random hexamers were used to reverse transcribe the RNA input (0.5 to 1 ug). MiXCR was run by TCRdb on the immunoSEQ multiplex PCR reads, yielding one entry per CDR3 protein. The sample lists roughly 170,000 distinct CDR3 sequences, 80% to 95% occurring once. Sequences were obtained from CD4+ T cells from PBMCs. The sequence was collected from a human donor with multiple sclerosis.

The CDR3 DNA is TGTGCCAGCAGCCAAGGGATCGGACAGGGGGCGGAAAAACTGTTTTTT. Translating it yields CASSQGIGQGAEKLFF. The chain carries TRBV3-1 and TRBJ1-4, with 11 bases identical to TRBD1. The V and J ends lost 1 base and 8 bases, in that order; junction bases with no gene match: 6. There are 16 residues in the CDR3. Germline assignment: CDR1 LGHDT and CDR2 YNNKEL (reference sequence). Combining the CDR3 with reference TRBV3-1 and TRBJ1-4 gives the whole variable domain DTAVSQTPKYLVTQMGNDKSIKCEQNLGHDTMYWYKQDSKKFLKIMFSYNNKELIINETVPNRFSPKSPDKAHLNLHINSLELGDSAVYFCASSQGIGQGAEKLFFGSGTQLSVL.